These T cell receptor beta chains were read from a single sample in a study of blood T cell repertoires in COVID-19. The method was immunoSEQ multiplex PCR; TCRdb's version includes in-frame clones alone and lacks a portion of them. The table lists about 20,000 clones, roughly 78% of them singletons, with roughly three fifths in the top ten. The material sequenced was peripheral blood. The receptors here all came from a man at least 80 years old with acute or convalescent COVID-19. Both conserved end residues are part of each CDR3. Fields, in order: J gene, D gene, clone size, V gene, CDR3 protein, CDR3 DNA. D genes are given only for firm matches. Clone size is given for some rows only: seen once, a few or many times, or a class if the clone is expanded.

>TRBJ1-1|TRBD1|few|TRBV7-8
CASSRAGTGVLFDTEAFF
TGTGCCAGCAGCCGAGCCGGGACAGGGGTTTTGTTTGACACTGAAGCTTTCTTT
>TRBJ2-5|TRBD2|NA|TRBV7-4
CAWTLGGETQYF
TGTGCCTGGACCCTGGGGGGGGAGACCCAGTACTTC
>TRBJ1-5|TRBD1|NA|TRBV6-5
CASTLGQGSQPQHF
TGTGCCAGCACCCTCGGACAGGGGAGTCAGCCCCAGCATTTT
>TRBJ2-2|TRBD2|NA|TRBV4-3
CASSQVSAGREVGELFF
TGCGCCAGCAGCCAAGTATCGGCGGGGAGGGAGGTCGGGGAGCTGTTTTTT
>TRBJ2-1|TRBD2|few|TRBV30
CAWSPKLAGDFSEQFF
TGTGCCTGGAGTCCTAAACTAGCGGGAGATTTCTCCGAGCAGTTCTTC
>TRBJ2-2|TRBD2|NA|TRBV19
CASSRLAGGPTGELFF
TGTGCCAGTAGTAGACTAGCGGGAGGGCCCACCGGGGAGCTGTTTTTT
>TRBJ2-5|TRBD2|few|TRBV7-3
CASSPGLASGRSGWETQYF
TGTGCCAGCAGCCCGGGATTGGCTAGCGGGAGGTCGGGGTGGGAGACCCAGTACTTC
>TRBJ2-5|TRBD1|NA|TRBV6-2/TRBV6-3
CASSYPTGGAGETQYF
TGTGCCAGCAGTTACCCAACAGGGGGCGCGGGGGAGACCCAGTACTTC
>TRBJ1-1|NA|NA|TRBV18
CASSKDSRNTEAFF
TGTGCCAGCTCTAAGGACAGCAGGAACACTGAAGCTTTCTTT
>TRBJ1-3|NA|NA|TRBV7-2
CASSPGIGNTIYF
TGTGCCAGCAGCCCAGGGATTGGAAACACCATATATTTT
>TRBJ1-6|NA|few|TRBV5-4
CASSVQEPHSPLHF
TGTGCCAGCAGCGTCCAAGAGCCGCATTCACCCCTCCACTTT
>TRBJ2-2|TRBD2|once|TRBV3-1/TRBV3-2
CASSQASGSAGELFF
TGTGCCAGCAGCCAAGCTAGCGGGAGCGCCGGGGAGCTGTTTTTT
>TRBJ2-4|TRBD2|NA|TRBV5-1
CASSMTSGTYDLAKNIQYF
TGCGCCAGCAGCATGACTAGCGGGACTTACGACCTAGCCAAAAACATTCAGTACTTC
>TRBJ1-2|TRBD1|few|TRBV10-3
CAISETGGDGYTF
TGTGCCATCAGTGAAACAGGGGGCGATGGCTACACCTTC
>TRBJ1-1|NA|NA|TRBV9
CASSARQQNTEAFF
TGTGCCAGCAGCGCCAGACAGCAGAACACTGAAGCTTTCTTT
>TRBJ1-6|TRBD1|NA|TRBV7-3
CASSWGQGTSPLHF
TGTGCCAGCAGCTGGGGACAGGGGACTTCACCCCTCCACTTT
>TRBJ1-4|NA|NA|TRBV12-5
CASVRAGGAGEKLFF
TGTGCTAGTGTTCGGGCCGGGGGAGCCGGTGAAAAACTGTTTTTT
>TRBJ1-4|TRBD1|NA|TRBV27
CASSSYQGAHEKLFF
TGTGCCAGCAGTTCCTATCAGGGGGCTCATGAAAAACTGTTTTTT
>TRBJ1-6|NA|few|TRBV11-2
CASSQGTSSYNSPLHF
TGTGCCAGCAGCCAGGGGACCAGCTCCTATAATTCACCCCTCCACTTT
>TRBJ1-3|NA|NA|TRBV28
CASSPPYGSSGNTIYF
TGTGCCAGCAGTCCCCCATATGGGAGCTCTGGAAACACCATATATTTT
>TRBJ2-1|TRBD1|NA|TRBV7-9
CASSLGGTGGAGQFF
TGTGCCAGCAGCTTAGGAGGGACAGGGGGCGCTGGGCAGTTCTTC
>TRBJ2-1|NA|NA|TRBV27
CASSFFGRGSYNEQFF
TGTGCCAGCAGTTTTTTCGGGAGAGGCTCCTACAATGAGCAGTTCTTC
>TRBJ1-3|NA|few|TRBV5-1
CASSNPTGGSGNTIYF
TGCGCCAGCAGCAATCCGACGGGAGGCTCTGGAAACACCATATATTTT
>TRBJ2-5|TRBD2|NA|TRBV14
CASSLKPGLAQEAQYF
TGTGCCAGCAGCTTAAAACCTGGACTAGCACAAGAGGCCCAGTACTTC
>TRBJ1-5|TRBD1|NA|TRBV15
CATSLRGRQGDQPQHF
TGTGCCACCAGCCTCAGAGGTAGGCAGGGGGATCAGCCCCAGCATTTT
>TRBJ2-7|NA|many|TRBV7-9
CASSRALGTSYEQYF
TGTGCCAGCAGCCGGGCCCTCGGGACTTCCTACGAGCAGTACTTC
>TRBJ2-5|NA|NA|TRBV5-1
CASSLLQETQYF
TGCGCCAGCAGCTTGCTCCAAGAGACCCAGTACTTC
>TRBJ1-2|NA|NA|TRBV5-1
CASSSTGDFGYGYTF
TGCGCCAGCAGCTCGACGGGGGACTTCGGCTATGGCTACACCTTC
>TRBJ1-5|NA|few|TRBV3-1/TRBV3-2
CASSQDRGEGCNQPQHF
TGTGCCAGCAGCCAAGATAGAGGGGAGGGGTGCAATCAGCCCCAGCATTTT
>TRBJ2-3|NA|NA|TRBV9
CASSVNQGTDTQYF
TGTGCCAGCAGCGTAAACCAGGGCACAGATACGCAGTATTTT
>TRBJ1-2|TRBD1|NA|TRBV12-3/TRBV12-4
CASRVTGGFGYTF
TGTGCCAGCAGGGTGACAGGGGGCTTTGGCTACACCTTC
>TRBJ1-4|TRBD1|NA|TRBV2
CASSEANDRGEKLFF
TGTGCCAGCAGTGAAGCTAACGACAGGGGTGAAAAACTGTTTTTT
>TRBJ2-1|TRBD2|once|TRBV7-3
CASSPSGLAGGAQQFF
TGTGCCAGCAGCCCGTCCGGACTAGCGGGAGGGGCTCAGCAGTTCTTC
>TRBJ1-4|TRBD1|NA|TRBV29-1
CSVGTGGPEKLFF
TGCAGCGTGGGGACAGGGGGACCTGAAAAACTGTTTTTT
>TRBJ2-4|NA|NA|TRBV9
CASSTQGSGENIQYF
TGTGCCAGCAGCACCCAGGGAAGTGGGGAAAACATTCAGTACTTC
>TRBJ1-2|NA|NA|TRBV2
CASSHRRWVRENYGYTF
TGTGCCAGCAGTCATCGTCGGTGGGTCAGGGAAAACTATGGCTACACCTTC
>TRBJ2-5|NA|NA|TRBV4-1
CASSQDRSGETQYF
TGCGCCAGCAGCCAAGATAGGTCGGGTGAGACCCAGTACTTC
>TRBJ1-5|NA|NA|TRBV6-2/TRBV6-3
CASSYSPGADQPQHF
TGTGCCAGCAGTTACTCCCCAGGTGCAGATCAGCCCCAGCATTTT
>TRBJ1-4|NA|NA|TRBV9
CASSAGGGSNEKLFF
TGTGCCAGCAGCGCTGGGGGGGGATCTAATGAAAAACTGTTTTTT
>TRBJ2-1|TRBD2|NA|TRBV28
CATVRGLAGAGDEQFF
TGTGCCACCGTTCGGGGACTAGCGGGAGCTGGGGATGAGCAGTTCTTC
>TRBJ1-6|TRBD1|NA|TRBV19
CASSRDSLSHSPLHF
TGTGCCAGTAGTCGGGACAGTTTATCTCATTCACCCCTCCACTTT
>TRBJ1-4|NA|NA|TRBV19
CASSSLTSRNEKLFF
TGTGCCAGTAGTTCCTTGACCAGCAGGAATGAAAAACTGTTTTTT